The clone carrying this T cell receptor beta chain showed up just once. This sample is drawn from a study of blood T cell repertoires in COVID-19. Study-wide background: Samples came from the United States, Italy and Spain, spanning acute and convalescent COVID-19. Nucleic acid was either cDNA or gDNA, and it came from T cells, B-cell-depleted T cells, or PBMCs.

From germline, CDR1 is MNHEY and CDR2 SVGAGI. There are 15 residues in the CDR3. Trimming took 6 bases from V and 2 from J; bases not matched to a gene: 7. Methods used by the authors: Estimated nucleated cell counts came from reference gene primer amplification. Generated by immunoSEQ multiplex PCR, the TCRdb table keeps only in-frame clones and is missing some. V, J and clone size are taken as reported in that table, and D and trimming were inferred from the DNA itself. This table holds more than 300,000 clones, around 89% found once. This sequence was found in a man aged 18 to 30 who had recovered from COVID-19. The sequenced sample consisted of peripheral blood. The V and J genes are TRBV6-5 and TRBJ2-3, with 8 positions matching TRBD2. The CDR3 loop reads CASRSSGSYTDTQYF. The CDR3 DNA reads TGTGCCAGCAGATCCAGCGGGAGCTACACAGATACGCAGTATTTT.